This is a list of T cell receptor beta chains from one sample in a study of identical twins. TCRdb re-analysed the 5' RACE reads in MiXCR, keeping a single row per CDR3 protein. The sample includes 240,000 or so distinct CDR3 sequences, roughly 13% of them seen just once. The same data also contributed to another study, on yellow fever vaccine responses in identical twins.

What was sequenced was memory (CD45RO+) T cells sorted from blood. Receptor source: a woman aged 18-29 years in good health. Each CDR3 is given with its conserved first and last residue. The D gene is left open where the match is weak. Clone sizes are given selectively: once, few, many, or a class where the clone is expanded.

size	J	V	D	DNA	CDR3
NA	TRBJ2-7	TRBV6-1	TRBD1	TGTGCCAGCAGTGTGGACAGGATCGGCTACGAGCAGTACTTC	CASSVDRIGYEQYF
few	TRBJ2-7	TRBV28	NA	TGTGCCAGCAGTTTTGCCCAGGGCCGGAACGAGCAGTACTTC	CASSFAQGRNEQYF
few	TRBJ1-1	TRBV9	NA	TGTGCCAGCAGCGTAGGAGGGGGGAAGTCGGTAGCTTTCTTT	CASSVGGGKSVAFF
many	TRBJ2-1	TRBV20-1	NA	TGCAGTGGAGGGCTACTCTCCTACAATGAGCAGTTCTTC	CSGGLLSYNEQFF
NA	TRBJ1-3	TRBV20-1	NA	TGCAGTGCTAGAGACGGAAACACCATATATTTT	CSARDGNTIYF
NA	TRBJ2-5	TRBV5-1	TRBD1	TGCGCCAGCAGCTCTACAGGGGGCAATGTCAAAGAGACCCAGTACTTC	CASSSTGGNVKETQYF
NA	TRBJ2-1	TRBV7-2	TRBD2	TGTGCCAGCAGCTACGAGGCGGGACTAGCGGGAGTTGAGCAGTTCTTC	CASSYEAGLAGVEQFF
NA	TRBJ1-1	TRBV6-1	NA	TGTGCCAGCGGAAGCCAGGGAGGGAACACTGAAGCTTTCTTT	CASGSQGGNTEAFF
NA	TRBJ1-2	TRBV28	NA	TGTGCGACACAGGCTCGCTATGGCTACACCTTC	CATQARYGYTF
NA	TRBJ1-5	TRBV30	NA	TGTGCCTGGACCCCAAGCGGGAACAATCAGCCCCAGCATTTT	CAWTPSGNNQPQHF
few	TRBJ1-2	TRBV29-1	NA	TGCAGCGTTGACAGTGGCTATGGCTACACCTTC	CSVDSGYGYTF
few	TRBJ2-1	TRBV20-1	TRBD2	TGCAGTGCTCCCAGCGGGAGCTCCTACAATGAGCAGTTCTTC	CSAPSGSSYNEQFF
few	TRBJ1-2	TRBV4-1	NA	TGCGCCAGCAATCCTTTACTCCCCCGGGACCCAACTAACTATGGCTACACCTTC	CASNPLLPRDPTNYGYTF
once	TRBJ2-1	TRBV20-1	TRBD2	TGCTGTGCTAGATCATCCTGGGCGGGGGGGTCCGGCGGGGAACAGTTCTTC	CCARSSWAGGSGGEQFF